What follows are 7 T cell receptor beta chains derived from one specimen sequenced in a study of blood T cells in healthy people across ages. A sample-barcoded 5' primer and a J-beta primer mix were used in a second PCR of roughly 7 to 11 cycles. TCRdb re-analysed the 5' RACE reads in MiXCR, keeping a single row per CDR3 protein. The table has about 930,000 distinct CDR3 sequences, roughly 29% seen once. These records were also assigned to another study, of T cells of mothers and their children.

Sequencing was performed on blood. The source is a woman between 40 and 55 years old in good health.

Points on this clonotype: This sequence may be a read error, since a much larger clone differs from it by one base. This rearrangement joins TRBV4-2 to TRBJ2-5; the match to TRBD2 covers 10 bases. Looked up from germline, CDR1 is LGHNA and CDR2 is YNFKEQ. The CDR3 sequence is 17 residues long. The CDR3 bases are TGTGCCAGCGGCCAAGGCCTGACTAGCGGGCGACAAGAGACCCAGTACTTC. This translates into CASGQGLTSGRQETQYF.

This clonotype was seen only a few times. V gene TRBV10-3 combines with J gene TRBJ2-5; tentatively, D is TRBD1 (6 bases). The CDR3 is 14 residues long. V lost 6 bases and J lost 2, with 13 bases in between. Germline CDR1 and CDR2: ENHRY and SYGVKD. The DNA for the CDR3 is TGTGCCATCAGCGCCGCCGGACAGCAAGAGACCCAGTACTTC. It specifies CAISAAGQQETQYF.

On this clonotype: A clone one base away is much larger, so this may be a read error. The rearrangement links TRBV6-1 to TRBJ2-1; D may be TRBD1 (5 bases). Germline V CDR1 and CDR2: MNHNS, SASEGT. This CDR3 is built from 13 residues. Here the CDR3 reads CGSRAYEANEQFF. DNA of the CDR3: TGTGGCAGCAGGGCTTACGAGGCTAATGAGCAGTTCTTC.

The rearrangement links TRBV5-6 to TRBJ2-5, with D perhaps matching TRBD1 (5 bases). The CDR3 has 16 residues. V shed 0 bases and J shed 5 bases, with 17 bases lying between them. Germline CDR1 reads SGHDT; CDR2 reads YYEEEE. The CDR3 DNA reads as TGTGCCAGCAGCTTGGTTCGGGTTACAGGAGCGGAGACCCAGTACTTC. Amino acid sequence: CASSLVRVTGAETQYF.

The J gene is TRBJ2-2, the V gene TRBV7-2, with TRBD1 as a possible D gene (5 bases). The CDR3 totals 16 residues. Between the trimmed V and J ends, which lost 3 bases and 0 bases, there was a span of 11 bases. Germline V gene sequence: CDR1 SGHTA, CDR2 FQGNSA. In nucleotides, the CDR3 is TGTGCCAGCAGCTTTTGGGGCGTCGCGAACACCGGGGAGCTGTTTTTT. Its protein is CASSFWGVANTGELFF.

Points on this clonotype: One end of the junction fails to match germline, which may point to a read error. V usage is TRBV7-2 and J usage is TRBJ2-1; 12 bases match TRBD2. The CDR3 has 17 amino acids. Germline V gene sequence: CDR1 SGHTA, CDR2 FQGNSA. CDR3 amino acids: CVSSGGGLAGSYNEQFF. The DNA of the CDR3 is TGTGTCAGCAGCGGGGGCGGACTAGCGGGGTCGTACAATGAGCAGTTCTTC. Variable domain in full (rest from reference TRBV7-2 and TRBJ2-1): GAGVSQSPSNKVTEKGKDVELRCDPISGHTALYWYRQSLGQGLEFLIYFQGNSAPDKSGLPSDRFSAERTGGSVSTLTIQRTQQEDSAVYLCVSSGGGLAGSYNEQFFGPGTRLTVL.

V usage is TRBV27 and J usage is TRBJ2-2, with 11 positions matching TRBD2. This CDR3 region has 16 residues. With 3 bases clipped from V and 4 bases from J, the junction kept 4 bases outside the gene matches. CDR1 is MNHEY, CDR2 SMNVEV, per germline (reference sequence). Written as DNA, the CDR3 is TGTGCCAGCAGTTTTATAGCGGGGGGGCGCACCGGGGAGCTGTTTTTT. This encodes CASSFIAGGRTGELFF.